This TCR beta chain was documented in a study of cytomegalovirus exposure and HLA in healthy donors. CDR3 length: 14 amino acids. The V segment lost 6 bases and the J segment 8 bases; nucleotides outside the gene matches: 7. Germline V gene sequence: CDR1 MGHDK, CDR2 SYGVNS. Generated by immunoSEQ multiplex PCR, the TCRdb table keeps only in-frame clones and is missing some. The sample includes about 170,000 clones, approximately 96% of them seen just once. The TCR was taken from a woman aged 18 to 35 in good health and CMV-seronegative. The sequencing sample was made of PBMCs. The V gene is TRBV25-1, the J gene TRBJ2-1; 10 bases fit TRBD2. The CDR3 DNA is TGTGCCAGCAGCGCAGCGGGGGGGCTGGATGAGCAGTTCTTC. Protein product: CASSAAGGLDEQFF.